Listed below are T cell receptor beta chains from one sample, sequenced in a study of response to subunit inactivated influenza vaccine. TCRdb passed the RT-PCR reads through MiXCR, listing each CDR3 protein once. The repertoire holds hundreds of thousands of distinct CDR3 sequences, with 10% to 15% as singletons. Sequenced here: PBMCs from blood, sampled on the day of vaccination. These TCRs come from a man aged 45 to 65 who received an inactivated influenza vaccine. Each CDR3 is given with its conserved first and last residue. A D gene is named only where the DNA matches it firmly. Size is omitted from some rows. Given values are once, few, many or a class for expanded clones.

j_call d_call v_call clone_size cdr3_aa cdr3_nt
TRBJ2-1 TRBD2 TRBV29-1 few CSAPAPGLAADNEQFF TGCAGCGCCCCTGCTCCGGGACTAGCGGCCGACAATGAGCAGTTCTTC
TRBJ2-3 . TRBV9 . CASSVRRGGGITDTQYF TGTGCCAGCAGCGTGCGGCGGGGTGGGGGGATCACAGATACGCAGTATTTT
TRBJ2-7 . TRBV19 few CASDAGTMSEQYF TGTGCCAGTGACGCCGGGACCATGAGCGAGCAGTACTTC
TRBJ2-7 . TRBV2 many CASSTGDFEQYF TGTGCCAGCAGCACGGGTGATTTCGAGCAGTACTTC
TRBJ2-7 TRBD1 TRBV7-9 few CASSRDSPYSYEQYF TGTGCCAGCAGCCGGGACAGCCCTTACTCCTACGAGCAGTACTTC
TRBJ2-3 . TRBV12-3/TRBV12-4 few CASSTRGATSTDTQYF TGTGCCAGCAGTACCCGGGGGGCCACTAGCACAGATACGCAGTATTTT
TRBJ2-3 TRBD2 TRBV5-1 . CASSLEAGDYLDTQYF TGCGCCAGCAGCTTGGAGGCGGGAGACTATTTAGATACGCAGTATTTT
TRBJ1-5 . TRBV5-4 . CASSPEVNQPQHF TGTGCCAGCAGCCCTGAAGTCAATCAGCCCCAGCATTTT
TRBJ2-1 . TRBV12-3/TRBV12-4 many CASSDSFAAKTYNEQFF TGTGCCAGCAGCGATTCGTTCGCGGCCAAAACCTACAATGAGCAGTTCTTC
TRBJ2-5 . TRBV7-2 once CASSPGFSGLRETQYF TGTGCCAGCAGCCCTGGATTTTCGGGGCTTAGGGAGACCCAGTACTTC
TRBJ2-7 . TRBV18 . CASSSRAARTYEHYF TGTGCCAGCTCTAGCCGTGCAGCGCGAACCTACGAGCATTACTTC
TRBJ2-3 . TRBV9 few CASSVGGGDTDTQYF TGTGCCAGCAGCGTAGGTGGCGGGGACACAGATACGCAGTATTTT
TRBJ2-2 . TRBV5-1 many CASSLKGTNTGELFF TGCGCCAGCAGCTTGAAGGGGACGAACACCGGGGAGCTGTTTTTT
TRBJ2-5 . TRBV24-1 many CATSDASHFQETQYF TGTGCCACCAGTGACGCGAGCCACTTCCAGGAGACCCAGTACTTC
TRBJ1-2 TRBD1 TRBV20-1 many CSATSGTDYGYTF TGCAGTGCTACTTCCGGGACAGACTATGGCTACACCTTC
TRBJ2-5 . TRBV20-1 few CSARAGQETQYF TGCAGTGCTAGAGCCGGGCAAGAGACCCAGTACTTC
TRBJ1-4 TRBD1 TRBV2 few CASSGARQGEHF TGTGCCAGCAGTGGTGCTCGACAGGGCGAGCACTTT
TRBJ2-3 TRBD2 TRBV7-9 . CASSSGLAVHLTDTQYF TGTGCCAGCAGCTCTGGACTAGCGGTGCATCTCACAGATACGCAGTATTTT
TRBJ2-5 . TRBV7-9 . CASSLALGRIQETQYF TGTGCCAGCAGCTTAGCGTTGGGGCGGATACAAGAGACCCAGTACTTC
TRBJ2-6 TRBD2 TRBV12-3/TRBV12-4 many CASSQRETGANVLTF TGTGCCAGCAGTCAGCGGGAGACTGGGGCCAACGTCCTGACTTTC
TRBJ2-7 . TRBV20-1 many CSASGSSYEQYF TGCAGTGCTAGTGGGAGCTCCTACGAGCAGTACTTC
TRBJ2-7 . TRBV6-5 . CASSSTGTYSYEQYF TGTGCCAGCAGTTCCACCGGGACCTACTCCTACGAGCAGTACTTC
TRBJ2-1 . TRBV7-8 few CASSLGGNIPFF TGTGCCAGCAGCTTAGGGGGAAACATACCGTTCTTC
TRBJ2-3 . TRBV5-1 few CASSLLPPGPATDTQYF TGCGCCAGCAGCTTGCTCCCCCCGGGACCTGCCACAGATACGCAGTATTTT
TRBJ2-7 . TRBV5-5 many CASSSTRTVSYEQYF TGTGCCAGCAGCTCGACGCGGACAGTCTCCTACGAGCAGTACTTC
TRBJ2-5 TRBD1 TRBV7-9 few CASSSEQGASRETQYF TGTGCCAGCAGCTCCGAACAGGGGGCCAGCAGAGAGACCCAGTACTTC
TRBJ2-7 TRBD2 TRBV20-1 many CSARRPSGSYEQYF TGCAGTGCTAGACGGCCTAGCGGGAGTTACGAGCAGTACTTC
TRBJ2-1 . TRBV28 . CASALGRAFYNEQFF TGTGCCAGCGCTCTCGGCAGGGCATTCTACAATGAGCAGTTCTTC
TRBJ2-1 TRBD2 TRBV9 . CASSGVSGRTLNEQFF TGTGCCAGCAGCGGGGTTAGCGGGAGGACTTTGAATGAGCAGTTCTTC
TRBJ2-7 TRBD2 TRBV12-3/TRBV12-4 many CASSLAGGSYEQYF TGTGCCAGCAGTTTGGCGGGGGGCTCCTACGAGCAGTACTTC
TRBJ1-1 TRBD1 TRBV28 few CASSFETGGRGGTEAFF TGTGCCAGCAGTTTTGAGACAGGGGGCAGGGGAGGCACTGAAGCTTTCTTT
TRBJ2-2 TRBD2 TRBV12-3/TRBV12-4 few CASSGTSGGVGELFF TGTGCCAGCAGTGGGACTAGCGGGGGGGTGGGGGAGCTGTTTTTT
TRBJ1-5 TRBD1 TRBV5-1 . CASSFTGDEQPQHF TGCGCCAGCAGCTTCACAGGGGACGAGCAGCCCCAGCATTTT
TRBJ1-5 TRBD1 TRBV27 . CASKKDRRNQPQHF TGTGCCAGCAAGAAGGACAGGAGAAATCAGCCCCAGCATTTT
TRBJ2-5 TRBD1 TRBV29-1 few CSARTGTTPAETQYF TGCAGCGCAAGGACAGGAACGACCCCCGCCGAGACCCAGTACTTC
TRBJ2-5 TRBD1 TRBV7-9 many CASSLGRGTDETQYF TGTGCCAGCAGCTTAGGAAGGGGGACAGATGAGACCCAGTACTTC
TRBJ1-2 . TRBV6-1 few CASSGKQNNTF TGTGCCAGCAGTGGGAAACAGAATAACACCTTC
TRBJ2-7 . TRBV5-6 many CASSQGQIYEQYF TGTGCCAGCAGCCAAGGACAGATTTACGAGCAGTACTTC
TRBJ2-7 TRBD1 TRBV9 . CASSAKADRVYEQYF TGTGCCAGCAGCGCCAAGGCGGACAGGGTTTACGAGCAGTACTTC
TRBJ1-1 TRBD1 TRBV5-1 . CASSPNIQGARTEAFF TGCGCCAGCAGCCCCAATATACAGGGGGCAAGGACTGAAGCTTTCTTT
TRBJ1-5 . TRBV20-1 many CSARLGVGNQPQHF TGCAGTGCTAGGCTGGGAGTTGGCAATCAGCCCCAGCATTTT
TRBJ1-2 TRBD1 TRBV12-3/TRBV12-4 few CASSPGQGTGYTF TGTGCCAGCAGTCCGGGACAGGGTACAGGCTACACCTTC